This is a list of T cell receptor beta chains from one sample in a study of blood T cell repertoires in COVID-19. Assay: immunoSEQ multiplex PCR; the TCRdb copy retains only in-frame clones and omits some. The sample has 150,000 to 200,000 clones, approximately 83% seen once. Material for sequencing was peripheral blood. All receptors derive from a human donor with active or convalescent COVID-19. The donor label of this sample is uncertain. Both conserved end residues are part of each CDR3. The D gene is left open where the match is weak. For some rows the clone size is stated as once, few or many, or as a class when expanded; others skip it.

d_gene	len	abundance	v_gene	j_gene	CDR3aa	CDR3nt
.	16	.	TRBV27	TRBJ1-5	CASSQYLDPAEFPQHF	TGTGCCAGCAGTCAATACCTTGACCCTGCGGAATTTCCCCAGCATTTT
.	13	.	TRBV12-3/TRBV12-4	TRBJ2-1	CASSLGTGGEQFF	TGTGCCAGCAGTTTAGGTACCGGGGGTGAGCAGTTCTTC
.	13	few	TRBV12-5	TRBJ2-7	CASGLDTVYEQYF	TGTGCTAGTGGTTTGGACACAGTCTACGAGCAGTACTTC
TRBD1	15	.	TRBV7-9	TRBJ1-3	CASSIQTGRGNTIYF	TGTGCCAGCAGCATCCAGACAGGGCGGGGAAACACCATATATTTT
.	13	many	TRBV29-1	TRBJ1-6	CSVRQLSNSPLHF	TGCAGCGTACGACAGTTAAGCAATTCACCCCTCCACTTT
.	15	.	TRBV11-2	TRBJ2-2	CASSLLSLNTGELFF	TGTGCCAGCAGCTTATTGAGCCTAAACACCGGGGAGCTGTTTTTT
.	19	.	TRBV7-6	TRBJ2-7	CASSSAGWRALGPSYEQYF	TGTGCCAGCAGCTCTGCGGGATGGCGGGCCCTGGGACCCTCCTACGAGCAGTACTTC
TRBD1	12	once	TRBV2	TRBJ1-5	CASSGGGRDRDF	TGTGCCAGCAGTGGGGGAGGGCGGGACAGGGATTTT
.	16	.	TRBV18	TRBJ2-5	CASSPPLGALRETQYF	TGTGCCAGCTCACCTCCCCTGGGGGCCCTTCGGGAGACCCAGTACTTC
TRBD2	15	few	TRBV6-5	TRBJ2-5	CASTTGSGGPETQYF	TGTGCCAGCACCACTGGATCGGGGGGGCCAGAGACCCAGTACTTC
TRBD1	13	few	TRBV28	TRBJ2-2	CASGTGLTGELFF	TGTGCCTCCGGGACAGGGTTAACCGGGGAGCTGTTTTTT
TRBD2	14	.	TRBV7-3	TRBJ2-3	CASSLTGGRDTQYF	TGTGCCAGCAGCTTAACTGGCGGGAGAGATACGCAGTATTTT
TRBD1	15	few	TRBV19	TRBJ1-2	CASSIRDRVVYGYTF	TGTGCCAGTAGTATCAGGGACAGGGTGGTCTATGGCTACACCTTC
TRBD1	14	.	TRBV11-3	TRBJ1-1	CASRRTGGDTEAFF	TGTGCCAGCAGACGTACAGGGGGCGATACTGAAGCTTTCTTT
TRBD1	14	.	TRBV18	TRBJ1-4	CASSQGQGSEKLFF	TGTGCCAGCTCACAGGGACAGGGGAGTGAAAAACTGTTTTTT
.	14	.	TRBV19	TRBJ2-5	CASSIVGRQETQYF	TGTGCCAGTAGTATTGTTGGGAGGCAAGAGACCCAGTACTTC
.	11	.	TRBV2	TRBJ1-2	CASGRLLGYTF	TGTGCAAGCGGGAGGTTATTGGGCTACACCTTC
.	13	.	TRBV5-5	TRBJ2-5	CASSFFSQETQYF	TGTGCCAGCAGTTTCTTCAGCCAAGAGACCCAGTACTTC
TRBD2	16	.	TRBV5-5	TRBJ2-3	CASSWDYPSSTDTQYF	TGTGCCAGCAGCTGGGACTACCCGTCTAGCACAGATACGCAGTATTTT
.	12	.	TRBV9	TRBJ1-2	CASSVGTVGYTF	TGTGCCAGCAGCGTAGGGACAGTTGGCTACACCTTC
TRBD2	14	.	TRBV30	TRBJ2-1	CAWRLADSYNEQFF	TGTGCCTGGCGACTAGCGGACTCCTACAATGAGCAGTTCTTC
TRBD2	15	once	TRBV5-4	TRBJ2-1	CASSYTGTRDNEQFF	TGTGCCAGCAGCTATACCGGGACTAGGGACAATGAGCAGTTCTTC
TRBD2	14	.	TRBV7-9	TRBJ2-7	CASRSSGSSYEQYF	TGTGCCAGCAGATCTAGCGGATCTTCCTACGAGCAGTACTTC
.	15	.	TRBV6-5	TRBJ2-6	CASSYDSPGANVLTF	TGTGCCAGCAGTTACGACAGCCCCGGGGCCAACGTCCTGACTTTC
TRBD2	15	once	TRBV6-5	TRBJ2-1	CASTPGSAGGVEQFF	TGTGCCAGCACCCCCGGGTCAGCGGGGGGGGTTGAGCAGTTCTTC
TRBD1	16	.	TRBV27	TRBJ1-4	CASRQGALITNEKLFF	TGTGCCAGCAGACAGGGGGCGCTAATAACTAATGAAAAACTGTTTTTT
TRBD1	17	.	TRBV24-1	TRBJ2-1	CATSDGPGQGTDNEQFF	TGTGCCACCAGTGATGGACCGGGACAGGGTACCGACAATGAGCAGTTCTTC
.	14	.	TRBV7-9	TRBJ2-7	CASSPGDISYEQYF	TGTGCCAGCAGCCCGGGAGATATCTCCTACGAGCAGTACTTC
.	14	.	TRBV4-1	TRBJ1-5	CASSHPGKVQPQHF	TGCGCCAGCAGCCACCCAGGGAAGGTTCAGCCCCAGCATTTT
.	15	.	TRBV24-1	TRBJ2-3	CATSDLRQGTDTQYF	TGTGCCACCAGTGATTTAAGACAGGGCACAGATACGCAGTATTTT
.	15	.	TRBV4-1	TRBJ2-3	CASSQDLADTDTQYF	TGCGCCAGCAGCCAAGATTTAGCCGACACAGATACGCAGTATTTT
.	15	.	TRBV30	TRBJ1-6	CAWSGLGQPGSPLHF	TGTGCCTGGAGTGGCCTGGGGCAGCCGGGCTCACCCCTCCACTTT
TRBD2	15	.	TRBV24-1	TRBJ2-1	CAASRGGSTYNEQFF	TGTGCCGCCTCGCGGGGGGGGTCTACGTACAATGAGCAGTTCTTC
.	14	.	TRBV9	TRBJ2-7	CASSVGDSTYEQYF	TGTGCCAGCAGCGTAGGCGACAGCACCTACGAGCAGTACTTC
.	16	.	TRBV18	TRBJ2-6	CASSRAGRSGANVLTF	TGTGCCAGCTCACGGGCCGGTCGCTCGGGGGCCAACGTCCTGACTTTC
TRBD2	15	.	TRBV5-1	TRBJ2-3	CASSAVGLVTDTQYF	TGCGCCAGCAGCGCCGTCGGACTAGTCACAGATACGCAGTATTTT
.	14	.	TRBV5-4	TRBJ2-5	CASSLRPGQETQYF	TGTGCCAGCAGCTTGCGCCCAGGCCAAGAGACCCAGTACTTC
TRBD1	15	few	TRBV30	TRBJ1-3	CAWSHPGGRGNTIYF	TGTGCCTGGAGCCACCCAGGGGGCCGTGGAAACACCATATATTTT
.	12	.	TRBV4-2	TRBJ1-2	CASSQLEGPSIF	TGTGCCAGCAGCCAACTCGAGGGTCCAAGTATCTTC
TRBD1	19	.	TRBV24-1	TRBJ2-2	CATSDLGTGSEGDTGELFF	TGTGCCACCAGTGATTTGGGGACAGGGTCCGAGGGGGACACCGGGGAGCTGTTTTTT
.	17	.	TRBV4-2	TRBJ1-6	CASSQGTTGLWDSPLHF	TGTGCCAGCAGCCAAGGGACCACAGGACTATGGGATTCACCCCTCCACTTT
.	14	.	TRBV6-5	TRBJ2-7	CASSRFVENYEQYF	TGTGCCAGCAGTAGGTTTGTGGAGAACTACGAGCAGTACTTC
.	14	.	TRBV30	TRBJ2-7	CAWSVPWLSYEQYF	TGTGCCTGGAGTGTACCCTGGCTCTCCTACGAGCAGTACTTC
.	15	.	TRBV6-5	TRBJ2-3	CASSYGGSSTDTQYF	TGTGCCAGCAGTTACGGCGGCTCTAGCACAGATACGCAGTATTTT
.	14	.	TRBV19	TRBJ2-2	CASSAGFKAGELFF	TGTGCCAGTAGCGCAGGGTTTAAGGCCGGGGAGCTGTTTTTT
TRBD1	14	.	TRBV6-5	TRBJ1-6	CASSWGTDNSPLHF	TGTGCCAGCAGTTGGGGGACAGATAATTCACCCCTCCACTTT
.	12	.	TRBV6-5	TRBJ2-7	CASRGGTYEQYF	TGTGCCAGCCGGGGCGGGACCTACGAGCAGTACTTC
.	18	once	TRBV4-3	TRBJ1-2	CASSQETAKSTVKRGYTF	TGCGCCAGCAGCCAGGAAACCGCTAAATCGACAGTGAAACGTGGCTACACCTTC
.	15	few	TRBV7-9	TRBJ2-5	CASSLGAGALETQYF	TGTGCCAGCAGCTTAGGGGCAGGGGCTTTGGAGACCCAGTACTTC
TRBD1	16	.	TRBV19	TRBJ1-1	CASSNPGQGVDTEAFF	TGTGCCAGTAGTAACCCGGGACAGGGTGTGGACACTGAAGCTTTCTTT